This T cell receptor beta chain was captured in a study of T cell changes during pregnancy in multiple sclerosis (dated 2019 in TCRdb). About the investigation overall: In women with multiple sclerosis, the researchers looked at how the T cell repertoire shifted as pregnancy progressed.

Of note for this clone: Its antigen is currently not known. Nothing much larger sits one base from this clone, and base qualities are not available.

The library came from the immunoSEQ multiplex PCR assay. Sourced from immuneACCESS, this table was stored by TCRdb with only in-frame sequences that have V and J called. A share of the clones is absent; for the studies checked, an unresolved V gene accounts for under half, and the remainder has no known explanation. This sample gives some 44,000 clones in total; about 93% of them show up just once. The ten most abundant clones make up 0.7% of the sample. This TCR derives from a female donor with multiple sclerosis, enrolled in a pregnancy study. The sample consisted of CD4+ T cells from peripheral blood mononuclear cells, taken before pregnancy.

The bases are TGTGCCAGCAGGGATTGGACAGCCATCCAAGAGACCCAGTACTTC. Its translation reads: CASRDWTAIQETQYF. The chain joins TRBV2 to TRBJ2-5; the D gene is possibly TRBD1, with 6 bases matching. The germline ends are 15 bases apart after V is trimmed by 6 bases and J by 1 base. Including the terminal cysteine and phenylalanine, the CDR3 comprises 15 residues. Only CDR3 DNA remains: 45 bases, in frame from the first base. For CDR1 and CDR2, the germline V gene lists SNHLY and FYNNEI.